This T cell receptor beta chain was observed in a study of blood T cell repertoires in COVID-19. Study overall: The United States, Italy and Spain were the sources of the acute and convalescent COVID-19 samples.

Sequenced by immunoSEQ multiplex PCR; TCRdb stores in-frame clones only, minus some. The repertoire holds approximately 100,000 clones, approximately 88% seen once, with 15% to 20% in the top ten. The CDR3 is made up of 12 amino acids. Trimming removed 7 bases from V and 4 bases from J, with 10 bases in between. V is TRBV12-3 or TRBV12-4 and J is TRBJ1-1; D possibly corresponds to TRBD1 (5 bases). Sequences were obtained from peripheral blood. The receptor comes from a woman aged 55-69 years with acute or convalescent COVID-19. The CDR3 sequence: CASTQGSTEAFF. CDR3 DNA: TGTGCCAGCACCCAGGGCTCCACTGAAGCTTTCTTT.